These T cell receptor beta chains were read from a single sample in a study of brain T cells in children with intractable seizures. Here immunoSEQ multiplex PCR was the method, and the copy in TCRdb shows in-frame clones only, minus some. The sample lists around 340,000 clones; approximately 93% were seen once. Material: peripheral blood, obtained 5 to 6 months after surgery. Receptors originate from a boy in the first two years of life with tuberous sclerosis and intractable seizures. CDR3s include the opening cysteine and the closing phenylalanine or tryptophan. Each record gives: clone size, D gene, J gene, V gene, CDR3 DNA, CDR3 protein. A D gene is named only where the DNA matches it firmly. Expanded clones get a size class; other rows say once, few or many, or leave the size out.

>-|-|TRBJ1-5|TRBV28
TGTGCCAGCAAGACGGATAGCAATCAGCCCCAGCATTTT
CASKTDSNQPQHF
>-|TRBD2|TRBJ2-7|TRBV30
TGTGCCTGGAGGGAAGGGACTAGCGGGTATTACGAGCAGTACTTC
CAWREGTSGYYEQYF
>-|-|TRBJ1-1|TRBV6-5
TGTGCCAGCAGTTACGCTGCTGAAGCTTTCTTT
CASSYAAEAFF
>once|-|TRBJ1-3|TRBV30
TGTGCCTGGAGCAGACCGGACGGAGGGTTCTCTGGAAACACCATATATTTT
CAWSRPDGGFSGNTIYF
>-|TRBD1|TRBJ2-7|TRBV5-6
TGTGCCAGCAGCGGGCCGGGACAGGACTACGAGCAGTACTTC
CASSGPGQDYEQYF
>-|-|TRBJ2-7|TRBV30
TGTGCCTGGAGTGTACCGAGTCGAGGGTTTTTCTACGAGCAGTACTTC
CAWSVPSRGFFYEQYF
>-|-|TRBJ1-5|TRBV2
TGTGCCAGCAGTAGAGATGGGAGTTATAGCAATCAGCCCCAGCATTTT
CASSRDGSYSNQPQHF
>-|-|TRBJ1-4|TRBV7-9
TGTGCCAGCAGCACCGGGGGGGCTGGTAATGAAAAACTGTTTTTT
CASSTGGAGNEKLFF
>-|-|TRBJ2-4|TRBV18
TGTGCCAGCTCACCCGAATTAAGGGAAGCCAAAAACATTCAGTACTTC
CASSPELREAKNIQYF
>-|TRBD1|TRBJ1-5|TRBV10-3
TGTGCCACCCTCTCCGGACAGGGGGCTTATAGCAATCAGCCCCAGCATTTT
CATLSGQGAYSNQPQHF
>-|TRBD1|TRBJ2-3|TRBV7-2
TGTGCCAGCAGCGGACAGGTCTCTAGCACAGATACGCAGTATTTT
CASSGQVSSTDTQYF
>-|TRBD1|TRBJ2-7|TRBV5-1
TGCGCCAGCAGCAGCTCCGGGACAGGGTATTACGAGCAGTACTTC
CASSSSGTGYYEQYF
>-|TRBD1|TRBJ2-1|TRBV2
TGTGCCAGCAGCGAGACAGGGATCTACAATGAGCAGTTCTTC
CASSETGIYNEQFF
>once|-|TRBJ2-4|TRBV11-2
TGTGCCAGCAGCTTAGGGGTAGCGACCCACTCGTACATTCAGTACTTC
CASSLGVATHSYIQYF